The 26 T cell receptor beta chains in this list originate from one sample, sequenced in a study of T cells after yellow fever vaccination. TCRdb re-analysed the 5' RACE reads in MiXCR, keeping a single row per CDR3 protein. The sample consists of hundreds of thousands of distinct CDR3 sequences, around 12% of them appearing once. The specimen was PBMCs, collected on the day of the yellow fever booster vaccination. These TCRs come from a man aged 25-45 years who received the YFV17D yellow fever vaccine.

The V and J genes are TRBV10-3 and TRBJ2-5; TRBD1 matches 7 bases. CDR1 is ENHRY, CDR2 SYGVKD, per germline. V gave up 4 bases and J gave up 5 bases; unmatched junction bases: 16. The CDR3 is made up of 17 amino acids. The CDR3 nucleotides read TGTGCCATCAGTGTTTGGTCCGGGACAGATTTCGGGGAGACCCAGTACTTC. Amino acid sequence: CAISVWSGTDFGETQYF.

V usage is TRBV20-1 and J usage is TRBJ1-1; D is undetermined. The CDR3 sequence is 16 residues long. The germline V gene has CDR1 DFQATT and CDR2 SNEGSKA (reference sequence). Trimming stripped 0 bases from V and 1 base from J, with 15 bases between. The CDR3 DNA sequence: TGCAGTGCTAGAGATTATGCTCCGGGTAAGAACACTGAAGCTTTCTTT. Its translation: CSARDYAPGKNTEAFF.

This clonotype was detected only a few times. The chain links TRBV5-1 to TRBJ2-1; TRBD2 might be the D (5 bases). Trimming took 4 bases from V and 6 from J, leaving 14 bases between them. The CDR3 length is 14 residues. Germline CDR1 reads SGHRS; CDR2 reads YFSETQ. This CDR3 reads CASSPVGVVNEQFF. CDR3 nucleotide sequence: TGCGCCAGCAGCCCGGTGGGAGTGGTCAATGAGCAGTTCTTC.

The V gene is TRBV6-5, the J gene TRBJ2-1; maybe TRBD2 (6 bases). Germline values: CDR1 MNHEY, CDR2 SVGAGI. This CDR3 region has 14 residues. V lost 5 bases and J 9 bases, leaving 17 bases between the germline ends. The CDR3 protein is CASSTSRFWGEQFF. The CDR3 DNA sequence: TGTGCCAGCAGTACTAGCCGCTTTTGGGGTGAGCAGTTCTTC.

The table lists this clonotype with many counts. The chain combines TRBV6-6 with TRBJ2-7; D not resolved. Looked up from germline, CDR1 is MNHNY and CDR2 is SVGAGI (reference sequence). The CDR3 sequence is 12 residues long. Between the trimmed V and J ends, which lost 6 bases and 2 bases, there was a span of 8 bases. The CDR3 loop reads CASSPQAYEQYF. DNA of the CDR3: TGTGCCAGCAGCCCCCAGGCCTACGAGCAGTACTTC.

V is TRBV11-2 and J is TRBJ2-1; D ambiguous. This CDR3 spans 16 amino acids. In germline, CDR1 is SGHAT, CDR2 FQNNGV. Trimming removed 0 bases from V and 2 bases from J, with 11 bases in between. The CDR3 sequence: CASSLDMSNAYNEQFF. In DNA form, the CDR3 reads TGTGCCAGCAGCTTAGATATGAGCAACGCCTACAATGAGCAGTTCTTC.

The chain employs TRBV6-1 and TRBJ2-2; no reliable D call. Trimming took off 4 bases at V and 8 bases at J, with 8 bases between the two ends. CDR1 and CDR2 (germline): MNHNS, SASEGT. The CDR3 length is 12 residues. This CDR3 reads CASSGWGGELFF. In DNA form, the CDR3 reads TGTGCCAGCAGTGGATGGGGAGGGGAGCTGTTTTTT.

This clonotype was counted at least ten times. The chain carries TRBV9 and TRBJ1-3, with 7 bases that match TRBD1. The germline V gene encodes CDR1 SGDLS and CDR2 YYNGEE. This CDR3 has 16 amino acids. With V trimmed by 4 bases and J by 4 bases, 11 bases remained unmatched. The chain's CDR3 is CASSREQGYAGNTIYF. CDR3 in DNA: TGTGCCAGCAGCAGGGAACAGGGGTATGCCGGAAACACCATATATTTT.

This clonotype turned up a few times. J is TRBJ2-4 and V is TRBV6-1, with D tentatively TRBD1 (7 bases). Germline V CDR1 and CDR2: MNHNS, SASEGT. CDR3 length: 14 amino acids. The V end lost 10 bases, the J end lost 0 bases, and 13 bases lay between the germline ends. The CDR3, as DNA: TGTGCCACGCGACAGGGACTAGCCAAAAACATTCAGTACTTC. This encodes CATRQGLAKNIQYF.

Only a few counts were recorded for this clonotype. The chain employs TRBV5-8 and TRBJ2-5; D not resolved. Trimming took 6 bases from V and 5 from J, leaving 11 bases between them. CDR1 and CDR2 (germline): SGHTS, YDEGEE. The CDR3 length is 12 residues. This CDR3 is CASITMGETQYF. CDR3 sequence (DNA): TGTGCCAGCATAACCATGGGGGAGACCCAGTACTTC.

The table lists this clonotype with a few counts. The rearrangement uses TRBV10-2 and TRBJ2-7; 7 bases map to TRBD2. Trimming cost V 8 bases and J 5 bases; bases outside gene matches: 15. The CDR3 sequence is 15 residues long. Per germline, CDR1 WSHSY and CDR2 SAAADI. CDR3 nucleotides: TGCGCCAGCCTGTCAAGAGGACTAGATGTCCACGAGCAGTACTTC. The encoded protein is CASLSRGLDVHEQYF.

In this sample, this clonotype turned up a few times. The J gene is TRBJ1-5, the V gene TRBV5-6, with D tentatively TRBD1 (5 bases). The CDR3 runs to 14 residues. V shed 4 bases and J shed 4 bases, with 12 bases lying between them. Per the germline V gene, CDR1 is SGHDT and CDR2 is YYEEEE. The CDR3 DNA is TGTGCCAGCAGCCAGCGAGGGGCGAATCAGCCCCAGCATTTT. The encoded protein is CASSQRGANQPQHF. Variable domain in full (rest from reference TRBV5-6 and TRBJ1-5): DAGVTQSPTHLIKTRGQQVTLRCSPKSGHDTVSWYQQALGQGPQFIFQYYEEEERQRGNFPDRFSGHQFPNYSSELNVNALLLGDSALYLCASSQRGANQPQHFGDGTRLSIL.

V and J are TRBV3-1 and TRBJ1-1; possible D gene TRBD1, 6 bases. The CDR3 contains 14 residues. Trimming cost V 4 bases and J 1 base, with 10 bases left between them. Germline V CDR1 and CDR2: LGHDT, YNNKEL (reference sequence). The DNA for the CDR3 is TGTGCCAGCAGCCGACAGGAGGGGAACACTGAAGCTTTCTTT. Its protein product is CASSRQEGNTEAFF.

This clonotype has just a few counts. The chain employs TRBV6-1 and TRBJ2-7, with a weak D call TRBD2 (5 bases). V was cut by 5 bases and J by 1 base, with 9 bases left in between. This CDR3 has 13 residues. The germline gives CDR1 MNHNS, CDR2 SASEGT. The CDR3 region has the DNA TGTGCCAGCAGTAAACCGGGATCCTACGAGCAGTACTTC. It encodes CASSKPGSYEQYF.

This clonotype came up a few times. The chain couples TRBV20-1 to TRBJ2-1, with TRBD2 identical over 10 bases. This CDR3 comprises 15 residues. The V segment lost 3 bases and the J segment 9 bases; nucleotides outside the gene matches: 11. In germline, CDR1 is DFQATT, CDR2 SNEGSKA (reference sequence). The CDR3 DNA follows: TGCAGTGCTAGGGCTAGCGGGAGATTTAAGGGTGAGCAGTTCTTC. This codes for CSARASGRFKGEQFF.

In this sample, this clonotype turned up a few times. This chain links TRBV21-1 with TRBJ2-4. TRBV21-1 is given as a pseudogene. This CDR3 has 13 residues. In DNA form, the CDR3 reads TGTGCCAGGACCCAACTAGCCAAAAACATTCAGTACTTC. It codes for CARTQLAKNIQYF.

The gene calls are TRBV11-2 and TRBJ2-4, with 7 nucleotides matching TRBD1. The CDR3 totals 10 residues. Germline CDR1 is SGHAT and CDR2 is FQNNGV. With V trimmed by 6 bases and J by 14 bases, 4 bases remained unmatched. The CDR3 region has the DNA TGTGCCAGCAGGTCCCAGGGGGAGTACTTC. It codes for CASRSQGEYF.

The chain has TRBV4-2 and TRBJ2-1; tentative D call: TRBD2 (6 bases). Germline assignment: CDR1 LGHNA and CDR2 YNFKEQ. Trimming took 0 bases from V and 12 from J, leaving 18 bases between them. The CDR3 length is 15 residues. CDR3: CASSQDPRSGLGQFF. CDR3 nucleotide sequence: TGTGCCAGCAGCCAAGATCCAAGGAGCGGGTTAGGGCAGTTCTTC.

This clonotype appeared a few times. The rearrangement joins TRBV27 to TRBJ2-6; perhaps TRBD1 as D (6 bases). V was clipped by 8 bases and J by 4 bases, with 21 bases between them. The germline V gene has CDR1 MNHEY and CDR2 SMNVEV (reference sequence). The CDR3 has 17 amino acids. CDR3 DNA sequence: TGTGCCAGCCACGAAGGGGGAAAACGTTCAGGGGCCAACGTCCTGACTTTC. Amino acid sequence: CASHEGGKRSGANVLTF.

This clonotype has a handful of counts. The rearrangement joins TRBV29-1 to TRBJ1-6; D remains ambiguous. The germline CDR1 and CDR2 sequences are SQVTM and ANQGSEA. The CDR3 contains 13 residues. CDR3 bases: TGCAGTGGTCCGGAGGGCTTGAATTCACCCCTCCACTTT. Translation: CSGPEGLNSPLHF.

This clonotype was observed a few times. J is TRBJ2-1 and V is TRBV20-1; no definite D call. The CDR3 covers 15 residues. Trimming stripped 1 base from V and 7 bases from J, with 17 bases between. In germline, CDR1 is DFQATT, CDR2 SNEGSKA (reference sequence). The CDR3 is CSARVAASQKNEQFF. The CDR3 DNA follows: TGCAGTGCTAGAGTGGCGGCTAGTCAAAAAAATGAGCAGTTCTTC.

The chain is built from TRBV20-1 and TRBJ2-7; 8 nucleotides line up with TRBD1. Unmatched junction bases numbered 9, after V lost 6 bases and J lost 5 bases. Germline V lookup: CDR1 DFQATT, CDR2 SNEGSKA (reference sequence). This CDR3 region has 13 residues. This chain's CDR3 is CSAVQGARDEQYF. The CDR3 region has the DNA TGCAGTGCCGTTCAGGGGGCGCGGGACGAGCAGTACTTC.

The chain couples TRBV20-1 to TRBJ2-1, with 11 nucleotides matching TRBD2. Germline values: CDR1 DFQATT, CDR2 SNEGSKA (reference sequence). CDR3 size: 12 residues. CDR3 sequence: CSPTSGSNEQFF. The CDR3 bases are TGCAGCCCAACTAGCGGGAGTAATGAGCAGTTCTTC.

This clonotype appeared a few times. The chain couples TRBV19 to TRBJ1-1, with 10 bases fitting TRBD1. The CDR3 is 14 amino acids. V lost 5 bases and J lost 5; bases outside the gene matches: 5. Germline assignment: CDR1 LNHDA and CDR2 SQIVND (reference sequence). This chain's CDR3 is CASSFRGQGTEAFF. The CDR3 region has the DNA TGTGCCAGTAGTTTTCGGGGACAGGGGACTGAAGCTTTCTTT. Full variable domain (rest looked up from reference TRBV19 and TRBJ1-1): DGGITQSPKYLFRKEGQNVTLSCEQNLNHDAMYWYRQDPGQGLRLIYYSQIVNDFQKGDIAEGYSVSREKKESFPLTVTSAQKNPTAFYLCASSFRGQGTEAFFGQGTRLTVV.

The rearrangement uses TRBV5-1 and TRBJ2-1, with 10 bases matching TRBD2. The CDR3 spans 14 residues. Germline assignment: CDR1 SGHRS and CDR2 YFSETQ. J lost 5 bases, V lost 3 bases, and 2 bases had no gene match. The CDR3 protein is CASSSTSGNNEQFF. As DNA, the CDR3 is TGCGCCAGCAGCTCTACTAGCGGGAACAATGAGCAGTTCTTC.

This sequence joins TRBV5-1 and TRBJ2-1; 9 nucleotides agree with TRBD2. Germline loops: CDR1 SGHRS, CDR2 YFSETQ. The length of the CDR3 is 15 residues. Trimming at V came to 5 bases and at J to 0 bases, leaving 3 bases not matched to a gene. CDR3 DNA: TGCGCCAGCAGTGAGCGGGAGGTCTCCTACAATGAGCAGTTCTTC. It codes for CASSEREVSYNEQFF.